A single sample is the source of the 8 T cell receptor beta chains below, sequenced in a study of OX40 agonist ivuxolimab in advanced cancers. Assay: immunoSEQ multiplex PCR; the TCRdb copy retains only in-frame clones and omits some. The sample records roughly 25,000 clones, roughly 66% being singletons. This material consisted of CD4+ or CD8+ T cells sorted from blood, taken in a trial of the OX40 agonist ivuxolimab. These receptors all stem from an adult with an advanced solid tumor such as melanoma, head and neck, liver or kidney cancer.

This chain links TRBV7-6 with TRBJ2-2; possibly TRBD1 for D (5 bases). V dropped 4 bases and J dropped 4 bases, with 16 bases sitting between them. The CDR3 has 16 amino acids. Looked up from germline, CDR1 is SGHVS and CDR2 is FNYEAQ. The CDR3 bases are TGTGCCAGCAGCTATGAGACAGATCCAGGCACCGGGGAGCTGTTTTTT. This translates into CASSYETDPGTGELFF.

The rearrangement uses TRBV13 and TRBJ2-3, with TRBD2 matching over 7 bases. Looked up from germline, CDR1 is PRHDT and CDR2 is FYEKMQ (reference sequence). Losses at the gene ends were 10 bases for V and 0 bases for J; bases not matched to a gene: 10. This CDR3 comprises 15 residues. The CDR3 nucleotides are TGTGCCACCGAGAGAGCGGGGCCGAGCACAGATACGCAGTATTTT. Amino acids: CATERAGPSTDTQYF.

The V gene is TRBV6-5, the J gene TRBJ1-1; no firm D call. This CDR3 is 13 amino acids long. Looked up from germline, CDR1 is MNHEY and CDR2 is SVGAGI. Trimming shortened V by 7 bases and J by 4 bases, and 13 bases separated the two germline ends. CDR3 bases: TGTGCCAGCAATCCGGTGGAAGTCACTGAAGCTTTCTTT. Translated, it gives CASNPVEVTEAFF.

The V call is TRBV9, the J call TRBJ1-1; D is unresolved. The germline gives CDR1 SGDLS, CDR2 YYNGEE. This CDR3 is built from 15 residues. The V end lost 0 bases, the J end lost 5 bases, and 14 bases lay between the germline ends. The CDR3, as DNA: TGTGCCAGCAGCGTAGAGGGAGCCGGATGGACTGAAGCTTTCTTT. As protein: CASSVEGAGWTEAFF.

The J gene is TRBJ2-7, the V gene TRBV6-5; TRBD2 might be the D (5 bases). The CDR3 length is 14 residues. The germline CDR1 and CDR2 sequences are MNHEY and SVGAGI. V was shortened by 4 bases and J by 7 bases, with 17 bases between the two germline ends. CDR3 loop: CASSSIFLPGEQYF. The CDR3 region has the DNA TGTGCCAGCAGTTCGATCTTCCTCCCGGGGGAGCAGTACTTC.

The chain recombines TRBV9 with TRBJ2-7; TRBD1 aligns across 7 bases. V trimming: 0 bases; J trimming: 3 bases; junction bases outside the gene matches: 6. Germline lookup yields CDR1 SGDLS and CDR2 YYNGEE. This CDR3 is 15 amino acids long. The DNA of the CDR3 is TGTGCCAGCAGCGTAGAGCCGGACAGGTTCTACGAGCAGTACTTC. This codes for CASSVEPDRFYEQYF.

The chain links TRBV18 to TRBJ2-7, with D perhaps given as TRBD1 or TRBD2 (6 bases each). Trimming took 3 bases from V and 6 from J, leaving 15 bases between them. CDR1 KGHSH and CDR2 LQKENI come from the germline V gene. CDR3 length equals 14 residues. CDR3 sequence reads: CASSPGAGGREQYF. The CDR3 DNA reads as TGTGCCAGCTCACCGGGAGCTGGGGGGCGCGAGCAGTACTTC.

The rearrangement uses TRBV7-3 and TRBJ2-3, with no clear D. This CDR3 has 14 residues. Trimming took 3 bases from V and 2 from J, leaving 9 bases between them. Germline assignment: CDR1 SGHTA and CDR2 FQGTGA. CDR3 nucleotide sequence: TGTGCCAGCAGCTTTCCGTCGCTCACAGATACGCAGTATTTT. Its protein is CASSFPSLTDTQYF.